A single sample gave rise to the 15 T cell receptor beta chains below, sequenced in a study of PD-1 blockade in classical Hodgkin lymphoma (dated by TCRdb to the early 2020s). In the paper's terms, the time point label means: cycle 1 day 1 (C1D1), immediately before nivolumab initiation. All trial patients had relapsed after autologous stem cell transplantation, with cohorts A, B and C differing in prior brentuximab vedotin exposure. Libraries were prepared through the immunoSEQ multiplex PCR assay. TCRdb stores this immuneACCESS table with in-frame sequences only. Part of the clones is absent; in the studies checked, under half of the shortfall reflects unresolved V genes, and no reason is known for the rest. The sample table shows more than 10,000 clones, and over 80% are seen once. Approximately 25% of the sample lies in the top ten. Sample: peripheral blood mononuclear cells (PBMCs), taken at baseline. The receptors stem from a human donor with classical Hodgkin lymphoma.

The CDR3 nucleotides read TGTGCCAGTAGTATAGGGGGTGGTACTGAGCAGTTCTTC. Protein product: CASSIGGGTEQFF. The chain carries TRBV19 and TRBJ2-1, with no clear D. V was shortened by 1 base and J by 9 bases, with 10 bases between the two germline ends. The CDR3 sequence is 13 residues long. CDR1 is LNHDA, CDR2 SQIVND, per germline (reference sequence).

This clone was counted between two and nine times. The gene calls are TRBV29-1 and TRBJ1-1; D call uncertain. CDR3 size: 12 residues. V lost 7 bases to trimming and J lost 8 bases, with 17 bases between them. The germline V gene has CDR1 SQVTM and CDR2 ANQGSEA. CDR3 in DNA: TGCAGCGCCGTCACACGCCAGGCAGAAGCTTTCTTT. Protein: CSAVTRQAEAFF.

The chain recombines TRBV5-1 with TRBJ2-1; 13 positions match TRBD2. Per the germline V gene, CDR1 is SGHRS and CDR2 is YFSETQ. The CDR3 extends over 15 amino acids. V gave up 4 bases and J gave up 4 bases; unmatched junction bases: 2. The CDR3 loop is CASSRLAGGYNEQFF. The DNA of the CDR3 is TGCGCCAGCAGCCGACTAGCGGGGGGTTACAATGAGCAGTTCTTC.

This chain connects TRBV5-1 to TRBJ2-1, with 8 bases matching TRBD1. The V gene's germline CDR1 is SGHRS and CDR2 YFSETQ. V lost 5 bases to trimming and J lost 5 bases; unmatched junction nucleotides: 9. The CDR3 contains 15 residues. CDR3 in DNA: TGCGCCAGCAGTCGCGGGACAGGAAGTAACAATGAGCAGTTCTTC. Protein sequence: CASSRGTGSNNEQFF.

This clone has a handful of counts. V is TRBV29-1 and J is TRBJ1-1; weak D call: TRBD1 (5 bases). Deletions cut 3 bases from V and 7 bases from J, with 15 bases between. CDR3 length: 13 residues. CDR1 and CDR2 (germline): SQVTM, ANQGSEA. CDR3 loop: CSVESQGAIEAFF. The CDR3 region has the DNA TGCAGCGTTGAGAGTCAGGGCGCGATTGAAGCTTTCTTT.

V is TRBV6-5 and J is TRBJ1-5; unclear D gene. V was pared by 2 bases and J by 0 bases, with 5 bases between. Germline-derived CDR1 and CDR2 are MNHEY and SVGAGI. The length of the CDR3 is 14 residues. The CDR3 loop reads CASSYGPSNQPQHF. The CDR3 DNA sequence: TGTGCCAGCAGTTACGGTCCTAGCAATCAGCCCCAGCATTTT.

The V and J genes are TRBV6-5 and TRBJ2-7; D gene unclear. The CDR3 length is 16 residues. Germline V CDR1 and CDR2: MNHEY, SVGAGI. V was cut by 0 bases and J by 0 bases, with 12 bases left in between. CDR3 residues: CASSYSRLLSSYEQYF. The DNA for the CDR3 is TGTGCCAGCAGTTACTCTCGACTCTTAAGCTCCTACGAGCAGTACTTC.

The gene calls are TRBV7-9 and TRBJ1-1; tentatively, D is TRBD1 (5 bases). The CDR3 is 16 residues long. CDR1 SEHNR and CDR2 FQNEAQ come from the germline V gene (reference sequence). Trimming shortened V by 1 base and J by 1 base, and 13 bases separated the two germline ends. The CDR3: CASSLVGLSQNTEAFF. As DNA, the CDR3 is TGTGCCAGCAGCTTAGTGGGACTCTCCCAGAACACTGAAGCTTTCTTT.

The chain uses TRBV18 and TRBJ1-1, with TRBD1 matching over 11 bases. The germline CDR1 and CDR2 sequences are KGHSH and LQKENI. V dropped 4 bases and J dropped 4; count of bases not matched to a gene: 2. The CDR3 has 14 residues. Written as DNA, the CDR3 is TGTGCCAGCTCACGGGACAGGGGGAGCACTGAAGCTTTCTTT. Protein product: CASSRDRGSTEAFF.

The J gene is TRBJ2-7, the V gene TRBV29-1, with D possibly being TRBD1 (5 bases). Germline assignment: CDR1 SQVTM and CDR2 ANQGSEA. CDR3 size: 13 residues. V was trimmed by 5 bases and J by 0 bases, leaving 11 bases between them. The CDR3 DNA is TGCAGCGTTCTAAGGACACACTCCTACGAGCAGTACTTC. This gives the protein CSVLRTHSYEQYF.

V gene TRBV11-3 combines with J gene TRBJ2-2, with 10 nucleotides matching TRBD1. The CDR3 loop spans 16 amino acids. J was trimmed by 6 bases and V by 4 bases; bases with no gene match: 8. The V gene's germline CDR1 is SGHNT and CDR2 YENEEA. The CDR3 reads CASSSGDRGVAGELFF. The DNA for the CDR3 is TGTGCCAGCAGCTCCGGGGACAGGGGAGTTGCCGGGGAGCTGTTTTTT.

This rearrangement joins TRBV28 to TRBJ2-7; D is perhaps TRBD1 (6 bases). Germline V gene sequence: CDR1 MDHEN, CDR2 SYDVKM. The CDR3 spans 14 residues. The V and J ends lost 1 base and 6 bases respectively, with 13 bases between them. CDR3 nucleotides: TGTGCCAGCAGTTTATTTAGGCAGGGGATCGAGCAGTACTTC. This sequence encodes CASSLFRQGIEQYF.

This rearrangement joins TRBV6-1 to TRBJ1-6, with D unresolved. CDR3 length equals 14 residues. Trimming pared 3 bases from V and 9 bases from J, leaving 12 bases between. Germline-derived CDR1 and CDR2 are MNHNS and SASEGT. The DNA for the CDR3 is TGTGCCAGCAGTGACCTGCACGGGAGTTCACCCCTCCACTTT. The encoded protein is CASSDLHGSSPLHF.

The genes are TRBV27 and TRBJ1-6; D ambiguous. The germline V gene has CDR1 MNHEY and CDR2 SMNVEV (reference sequence). The CDR3 totals 19 residues. Trimming removed 4 bases from V and 0 bases from J, with 19 bases in between. CDR3 loop: CASSYDQRPFSSYNSPLHF. The CDR3 nucleotides read TGTGCCAGCAGTTATGACCAACGGCCCTTCAGCTCCTATAATTCACCCCTCCACTTT.

This chain's CDR3 is CASSRTSGTSNTGELFF. In nucleotides, the CDR3 is TGTGCCAGCAGCCGGACTAGCGGGACCTCGAACACCGGGGAGCTGTTTTTT. The chain carries TRBV7-2 and TRBJ2-2, with TRBD2 identical over 12 bases. Per germline, CDR1 SGHTA and CDR2 FQGNSA. The CDR3 consists of 17 residues. V lost 5 bases, J lost 0 bases, and 4 bases stayed unmatched.